This T cell receptor beta chain was recorded in a study of cytomegalovirus exposure and HLA in healthy donors. Worth noting for this clone: Its matching antigen is unknown.

Whole-study results and caveats: A later analysis reportedly found that, within productive TCRs, an Asian-associated ancestry cluster had fewer N-insertions than the mean observed across the approximately 700 donors. Later on, an analysis tied 15,000 or so TCR beta sequences to HLA alleles at 0.05 false discovery rate.

The V and J ends lost 4 bases and 6 bases, in that order; junction bases with no gene match: 6. The germline V gene has CDR1 KGHSH and CDR2 LQKENI. This CDR3 region has 17 residues. The PCR ran on 60 Vbeta and 13 Jbeta primers. Assay: immunoSEQ multiplex PCR; the TCRdb copy retains only in-frame clones and omits some. The sample has 100,000 to 150,000 clones, about 81% seen once. The clonotype was recovered from a woman aged 25 to 39 in good health and CMV-seronegative. This chain connects TRBV18 to TRBJ2-1; 16 nucleotides line up with TRBD2. Specimen: PBMCs. The CDR3 is CASSQGTSGRAVNEQFF. The DNA of the CDR3 is TGTGCCAGCTCACAAGGGACTAGCGGGAGGGCCGTCAATGAGCAGTTCTTC.